These 4 T cell receptor beta chains came from one sample sequenced in a study of T cell responses to AZD1222 COVID-19 vaccine (dated by TCRdb to the early 2020s). The time point tag for this specimen amounts to: about 28 days (+/-7) after the second vaccine dose. Libraries were built with the immunoSEQ multiplex PCR assay. TCRdb re-hosts the immuneACCESS table, in-frame sequences only. Its copies lack some clones; in the studies checked, an unresolved V gene accounts for under half of them, and the cause for the rest is not known. Counted in this sample were 92,000 or so clones; around 91% of them appeared once. Around 6% of the sample rests with the top ten. Sample: peripheral blood, taken 28 days after the second AZD1222 dose. The receptors were gathered from an adult who received the AZD1222 COVID-19 vaccine.

The chain joins TRBV9 to TRBJ2-1; weak D call: TRBD1 (6 bases). Deletions cut 6 bases from V and 7 bases from J, with 11 bases between. The germline V gene has CDR1 SGDLS and CDR2 YYNGEE. The CDR3 totals 12 residues. The DNA of the CDR3 is TGTGCCAGCAACAGGGTTGAGAATGAGCAGTTCTTC. This sequence encodes CASNRVENEQFF.

V gene TRBV30 combines with J gene TRBJ2-7; 8 bases line up with TRBD1. The V segment lost 0 bases and the J segment 11 bases; nucleotides outside the gene matches: 9. The CDR3 spans 13 residues. Germline V gene sequence: CDR1 GTSNPN, CDR2 SVGIG (reference sequence). The CDR3 region is CAWSVLSGGLEYF. As DNA, the CDR3 is TGTGCCTGGAGTGTACTTTCAGGGGGCTTGGAGTACTTC. The full variable domain, completed using reference TRBV30 and TRBJ2-7, is SQTIHQWPATLVQPVGSPLSLECTVEGTSNPNLYWYRQAAGRGLQLLFYSVGIGQISSEVPQNLSASRPQDRQFILSSKKLLLSDSGFYLCAWSVLSGGLEYFGPGTRLTVT.

V usage is TRBV2 and J usage is TRBJ2-7; D possibly corresponds to TRBD1 (5 bases). Germline CDR1 is SNHLY and CDR2 is FYNNEI. Trimming took off 10 bases at V and 6 bases at J, with 28 bases between the two ends. The CDR3 spans 16 residues. The CDR3 spells CAITLSAAIRVREQYF. The DNA of the CDR3 is TGTGCCATTACCTTAAGTGCGGCTATCAGGGTTCGCGAGCAGTACTTC.

The chain carries TRBV30 and TRBJ2-2; 8 nucleotides agree with TRBD1. The CDR3 consists of 12 residues. Germline lookup yields CDR1 GTSNPN and CDR2 SVGIG (reference sequence). Trimming cost V 3 bases and J 9 bases; bases outside gene matches: 3. CDR3 loop: CAWRRTGRELFF. Here the CDR3 DNA reads TGTGCCTGGAGGCGGACAGGGAGGGAGCTGTTTTTT.